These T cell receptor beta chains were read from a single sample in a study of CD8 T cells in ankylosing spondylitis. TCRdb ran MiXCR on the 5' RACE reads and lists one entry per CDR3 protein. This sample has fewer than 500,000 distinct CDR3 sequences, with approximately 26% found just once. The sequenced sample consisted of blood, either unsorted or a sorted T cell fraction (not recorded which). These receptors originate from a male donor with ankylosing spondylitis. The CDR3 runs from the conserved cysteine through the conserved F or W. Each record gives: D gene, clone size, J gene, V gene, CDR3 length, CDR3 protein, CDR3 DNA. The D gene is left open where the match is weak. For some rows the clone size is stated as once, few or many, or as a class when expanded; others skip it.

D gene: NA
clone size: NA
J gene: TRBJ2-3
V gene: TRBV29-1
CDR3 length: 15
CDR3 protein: CSVEDEPDLGDTQYF
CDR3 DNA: TGCAGCGTTGAAGATGAACCCGACTTAGGGGATACGCAGTATTTT

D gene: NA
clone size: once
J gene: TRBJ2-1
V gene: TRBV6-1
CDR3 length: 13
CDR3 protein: CASTPIYRNEQFF
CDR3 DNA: TGTGCCAGCACTCCTATTTATCGCAATGAGCAGTTCTTC

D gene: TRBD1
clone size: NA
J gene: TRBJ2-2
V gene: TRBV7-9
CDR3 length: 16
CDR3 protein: CASRPWDRGNTGELFF
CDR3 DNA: TGTGCCAGCAGACCCTGGGACAGGGGAAACACCGGGGAGCTGTTTTTT

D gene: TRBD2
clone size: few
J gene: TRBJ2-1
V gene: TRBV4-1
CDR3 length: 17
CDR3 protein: CASSQGVAGGKWNEQFF
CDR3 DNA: TGCGCCAGCAGCCAAGGGGTAGCGGGAGGAAAGTGGAATGAGCAGTTCTTC

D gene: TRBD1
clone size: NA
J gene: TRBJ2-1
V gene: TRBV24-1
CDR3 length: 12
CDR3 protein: CATSDQGAQQFF
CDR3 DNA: TGTGCCACCAGTGACCAGGGGGCCCAGCAGTTCTTC

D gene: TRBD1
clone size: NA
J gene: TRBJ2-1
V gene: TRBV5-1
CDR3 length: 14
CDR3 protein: CASGTGDSYNEQFF
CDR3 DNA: TGCGCCAGTGGGACAGGGGATTCCTACAATGAGCAGTTCTTC

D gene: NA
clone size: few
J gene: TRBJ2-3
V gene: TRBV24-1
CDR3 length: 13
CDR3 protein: CATSDSGQLDRYF
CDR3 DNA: TGTGCCACCAGTGATTCAGGACAGTTGGATCGGTATTTT

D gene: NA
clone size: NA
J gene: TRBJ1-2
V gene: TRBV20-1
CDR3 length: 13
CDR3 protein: CSARNQVNYGYTF
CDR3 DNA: TGCAGTGCTAGAAACCAGGTTAACTATGGCTACACCTTC

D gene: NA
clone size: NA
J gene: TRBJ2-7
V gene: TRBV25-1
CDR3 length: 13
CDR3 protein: CASSRRQGPEQYF
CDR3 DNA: TGTGCCAGCAGCCGTCGGCAGGGCCCCGAGCAGTACTTC

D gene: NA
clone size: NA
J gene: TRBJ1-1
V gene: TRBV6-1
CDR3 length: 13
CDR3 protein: CASSRTDNTEAFF
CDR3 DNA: TGTGCCAGCAGCCGGACAGACAACACTGAAGCTTTCTTT

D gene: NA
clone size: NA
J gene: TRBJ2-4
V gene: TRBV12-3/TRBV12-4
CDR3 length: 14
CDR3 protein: CASRMGGTKNIQYF
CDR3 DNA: TGTGCCAGCAGGATGGGCGGGACAAAAAACATTCAGTACTTC

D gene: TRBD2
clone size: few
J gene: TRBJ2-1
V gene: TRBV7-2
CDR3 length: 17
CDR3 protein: CASSLVVSGSSYNEQFF
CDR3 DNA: TGTGCCAGCAGCTTAGTGGTTAGCGGGAGCTCCTACAATGAGCAGTTCTTC

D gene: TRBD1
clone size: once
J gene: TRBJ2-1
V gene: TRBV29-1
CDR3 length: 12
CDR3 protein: CSAEGTANEQFF
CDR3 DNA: TGCAGCGCTGAAGGGACAGCGAATGAGCAGTTCTTC

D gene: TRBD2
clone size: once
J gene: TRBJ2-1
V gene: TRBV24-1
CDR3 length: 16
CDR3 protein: CATSDPTSGRYNEQFF
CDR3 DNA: TGTGCCACCAGTGATCCAACTAGCGGGAGATACAATGAGCAGTTCTTC

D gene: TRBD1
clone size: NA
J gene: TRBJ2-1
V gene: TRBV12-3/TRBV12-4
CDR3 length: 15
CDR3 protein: CASSLVMTGGYEQFF
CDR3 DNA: TGTGCCAGCAGTTTAGTTATGACAGGGGGCTATGAGCAGTTCTTC

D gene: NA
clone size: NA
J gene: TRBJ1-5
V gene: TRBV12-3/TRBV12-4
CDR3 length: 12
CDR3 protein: CAISRGNQPQHF
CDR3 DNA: TGTGCCATCAGCAGGGGCAATCAGCCCCAGCATTTT

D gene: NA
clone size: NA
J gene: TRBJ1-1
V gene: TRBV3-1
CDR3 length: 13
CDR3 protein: CASSQRGGEGAFF
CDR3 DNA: TGTGCCAGCAGCCAACGGGGGGGGGAGGGAGCTTTCTTT

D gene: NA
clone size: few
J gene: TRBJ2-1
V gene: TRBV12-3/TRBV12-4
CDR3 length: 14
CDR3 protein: CASSFVGIYNEQFF
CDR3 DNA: TGTGCCAGCAGTTTTGTGGGAATCTACAATGAGCAGTTCTTC

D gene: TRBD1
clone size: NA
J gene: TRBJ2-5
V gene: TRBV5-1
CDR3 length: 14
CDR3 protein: CASSWGTGEETQYF
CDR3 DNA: TGCGCCAGCAGCTGGGGGACAGGGGAAGAGACCCAGTACTTC

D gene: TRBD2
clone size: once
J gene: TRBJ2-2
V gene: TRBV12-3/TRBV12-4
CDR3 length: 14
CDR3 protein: CASSRPTSGGELFF
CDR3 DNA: TGTGCCAGCAGCCGCCCCACTAGCGGCGGGGAGCTGTTTTTT

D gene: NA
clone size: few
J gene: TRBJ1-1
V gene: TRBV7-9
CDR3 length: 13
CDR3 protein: CASSLMGTTEAFF
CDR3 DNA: TGTGCCAGCAGCTTGATGGGGACTACTGAAGCTTTCTTT

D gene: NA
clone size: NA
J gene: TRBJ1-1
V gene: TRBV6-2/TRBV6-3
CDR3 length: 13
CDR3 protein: CASSLGFGSEAFF
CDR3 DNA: TGTGCCAGCAGCCTTGGCTTTGGTTCTGAAGCTTTCTTT

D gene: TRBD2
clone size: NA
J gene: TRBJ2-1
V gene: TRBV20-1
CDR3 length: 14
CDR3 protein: CSLPGGEAYNEQFF
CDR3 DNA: TGCAGTCTCCCGGGGGGGGAGGCCTACAATGAGCAGTTCTTC

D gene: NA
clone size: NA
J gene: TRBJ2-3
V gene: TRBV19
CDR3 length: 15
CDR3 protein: CASSIQTGSTDTQYF
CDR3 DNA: TGTGCCAGTAGTATACAAACAGGCAGCACAGATACGCAGTATTTT

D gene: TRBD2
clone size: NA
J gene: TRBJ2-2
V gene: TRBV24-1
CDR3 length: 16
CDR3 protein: CATSDWGGSLDGELFF
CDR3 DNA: TGTGCCACCAGTGATTGGGGCGGGAGCCTTGACGGGGAGCTGTTTTTT

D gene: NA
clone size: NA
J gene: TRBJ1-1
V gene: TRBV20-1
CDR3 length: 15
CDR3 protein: CSARDFQTGDTEAFF
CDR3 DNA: TGCAGTGCTAGAGATTTTCAGACTGGCGACACTGAAGCTTTCTTT

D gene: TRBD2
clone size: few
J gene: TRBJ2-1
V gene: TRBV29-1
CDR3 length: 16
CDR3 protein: CSVRERGLAAYNEQFF
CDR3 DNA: TGCAGCGTGAGGGAAAGGGGACTAGCGGCGTACAATGAGCAGTTCTTC

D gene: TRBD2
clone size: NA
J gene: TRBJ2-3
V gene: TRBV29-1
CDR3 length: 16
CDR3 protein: CSASRGLAGIADTQYF
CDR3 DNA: TGCAGCGCTTCCCGAGGGCTAGCGGGAATAGCAGATACGCAGTATTTT

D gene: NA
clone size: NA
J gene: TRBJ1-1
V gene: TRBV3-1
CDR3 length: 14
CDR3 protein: CASSPGRHDAEAFF
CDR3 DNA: TGTGCCAGCAGCCCTGGACGGCATGACGCTGAAGCTTTCTTT

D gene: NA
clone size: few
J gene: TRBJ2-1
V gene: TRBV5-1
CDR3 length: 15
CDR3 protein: CASSSENRRGSKQFF
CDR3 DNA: TGCGCCAGCAGCTCAGAAAACCGACGGGGATCTAAGCAGTTCTTC

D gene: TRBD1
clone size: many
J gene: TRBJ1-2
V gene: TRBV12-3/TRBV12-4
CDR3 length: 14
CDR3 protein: CASSKTGGAFGYTF
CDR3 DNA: TGTGCCAGCAGCAAGACAGGGGGCGCTTTTGGCTACACCTTC

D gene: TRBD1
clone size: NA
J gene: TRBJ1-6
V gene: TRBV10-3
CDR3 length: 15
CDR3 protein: CAIRAGTDYNSPLHF
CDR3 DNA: TGTGCCATCAGGGCCGGGACAGATTATAATTCACCCCTCCACTTT

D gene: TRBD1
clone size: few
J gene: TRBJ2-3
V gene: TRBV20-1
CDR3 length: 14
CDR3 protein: CSATLDRGFDTQYF
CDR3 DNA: TGCAGTGCTACTCTGGACAGGGGATTTGATACGCAGTATTTT

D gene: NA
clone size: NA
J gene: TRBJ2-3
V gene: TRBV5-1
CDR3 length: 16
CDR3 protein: CASRAWGLPRSGTQYF
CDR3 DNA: TGCGCCAGCCGAGCTTGGGGTCTACCCCGATCGGGTACGCAGTATTTT

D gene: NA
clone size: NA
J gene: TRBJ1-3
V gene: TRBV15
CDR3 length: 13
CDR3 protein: CATERGFGNTIYF
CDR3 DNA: TGTGCCACCGAAAGGGGCTTTGGAAACACCATATATTTT

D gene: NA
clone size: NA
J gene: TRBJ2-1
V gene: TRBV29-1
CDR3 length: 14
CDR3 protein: CSVPPPRGTREQFF
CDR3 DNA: TGCAGCGTCCCCCCCCCGCGCGGGACTCGTGAGCAGTTCTTC

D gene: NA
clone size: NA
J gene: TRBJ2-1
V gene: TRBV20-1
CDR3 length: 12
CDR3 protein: CSAPPDTNEQFF
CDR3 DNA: TGCAGTGCTCCCCCGGATACCAATGAGCAGTTCTTC

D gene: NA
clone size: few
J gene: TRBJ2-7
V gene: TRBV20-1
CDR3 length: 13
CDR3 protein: CSALRDSLYEQYF
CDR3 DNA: TGCAGTGCTCTCCGCGACAGCCTCTACGAGCAGTACTTC

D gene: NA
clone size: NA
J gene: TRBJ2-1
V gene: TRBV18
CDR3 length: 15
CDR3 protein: CASSPGQTTYNEQFF
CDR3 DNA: TGTGCCAGCTCACCAGGGCAGACAACTTACAATGAGCAGTTCTTC

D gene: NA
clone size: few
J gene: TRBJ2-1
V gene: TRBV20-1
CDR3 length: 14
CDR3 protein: CSEMVPGEVNEQFF
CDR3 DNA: TGCAGTGAAATGGTCCCAGGGGAAGTCAATGAGCAGTTCTTC